A selection of T cell receptor beta chains follows, all from one sample in a study of blood T cell repertoires in COVID-19. Using immunoSEQ multiplex PCR, the repertoire was profiled, and TCRdb retains in-frame clones only, with some absent. The top ten clones hold 2.5% to 3% of a sample with hundreds of thousands of clones, about 91% of them seen once. Input material: PBMCs or T cells enriched from blood (not recorded which). The receptors were sampled from a woman aged 25 to 39 with acute COVID-19. CDR3s include the opening cysteine and the closing phenylalanine or tryptophan. Fields, in order: D gene, V gene, J gene, clone size, CDR3 DNA, CDR3 protein. The D gene is left open where the match is weak. Only some rows state a clone size, as once, few, many or a class for expanded clones.

.	TRBV9	TRBJ2-7	once	TGTGCCAGCAGCGTAGGGGGGGTGGATTACGAGCAGTACTTC	CASSVGGVDYEQYF
TRBD2	TRBV6-5	TRBJ2-2	.	TGTGCCAGTAAAAGGGAGGGCGCGAACACCGGGGAGCTGTTTTTT	CASKREGANTGELFF
.	TRBV18	TRBJ1-3	.	TGTGCCAGCTCACCGGGATTGGGAGGTGGTGGAAACACCATATATTTT	CASSPGLGGGGNTIYF
.	TRBV5-1	TRBJ2-7	.	TGCGCCAGCAGCTTGGACTGGTACGAGCAGTACTTC	CASSLDWYEQYF
.	TRBV18	TRBJ1-4	.	TGTGCCAGCTCAAGTATCGACGAAAGTCGGAGTGAAAAACTGTTTTTT	CASSSIDESRSEKLFF
.	TRBV7-9	TRBJ1-2	.	TGTGCCAGCAGCCTTCGGGATGTCTATGGCTACACCTTC	CASSLRDVYGYTF
TRBD1	TRBV5-1	TRBJ2-1	.	TGCGCCAGCAGCTTGGGGGACAGGGGGCGAGATGAGCAGTTCTTC	CASSLGDRGRDEQFF
.	TRBV5-5	TRBJ2-3	.	TGTGCCAGCAGCTTGGATCGACAGGATACGCAGTATTTT	CASSLDRQDTQYF
.	TRBV6-5	TRBJ1-5	.	TGTGCCAGCAGTTACTATGCAGGGCATCAGCCCCAGCATTTT	CASSYYAGHQPQHF
.	TRBV6-5	TRBJ1-4	.	TGTGCCAGCAGTTCCCAGGGCCGTAATGAAAAACTGTTTTTT	CASSSQGRNEKLFF
.	TRBV18	TRBJ1-2	.	TGTGCCAGCTCACCAAGGTCAGGGGCCTATGGCTACACCTTC	CASSPRSGAYGYTF
TRBD1	TRBV19	TRBJ1-5	.	TGTGCCAGTAGAACTGACAGGGACAGCCAGCCCCAGCATTTT	CASRTDRDSQPQHF
.	TRBV19	TRBJ1-4	.	TGTGCCAGTAGTATAAACCGGGGTGAAAAACTGTTTTTT	CASSINRGEKLFF
.	TRBV7-9	TRBJ1-5	.	TGTGCCAGCAGCTCCTTCCTCCAGCCCCAGCATTTT	CASSSFLQPQHF
.	TRBV9	TRBJ2-3	.	TGTGCCAGCAGCGTATCAGCTACAGCCAGTGGAGATACGCAGTATTTT	CASSVSATASGDTQYF
.	TRBV6-5	TRBJ1-2	.	TGTGCCAGCAGTTACTCTTGGCAAGACTATGGCTACACCTTC	CASSYSWQDYGYTF
.	TRBV4-1	TRBJ1-2	few	TGCGCCAGCAGCCAAGATCCGGTCTATGGCTACACCTTC	CASSQDPVYGYTF
.	TRBV19	TRBJ1-1	.	TGTGCCAGTAGTACTCTGGCCGGGGAGGGCACTGAAGCTTTCTTT	CASSTLAGEGTEAFF
.	TRBV4-1	TRBJ1-1	.	TGCGCCAGCAGCCAGTTCCGGAACACTGAAGCTTTCTTT	CASSQFRNTEAFF
.	TRBV19	TRBJ1-1	.	TGTGCCAGTAGTATAGTCGGGGTGGTGAACACTGAAGCTTTCTTT	CASSIVGVVNTEAFF
TRBD1	TRBV7-2	TRBJ2-1	.	TGTGCCAGCAGCCCCCAGGAGGGGACAGGGCTCTTC	CASSPQEGTGLF
.	TRBV4-1	TRBJ1-1	.	TGCGCCAGCAGCCAAGTGGGGGGTAGAGGGGATTTAGGCACTGAAGCTTTCTTT	CASSQVGGRGDLGTEAFF
.	TRBV6-5	TRBJ2-7	.	TGTGCCAGCAGACGGACTAATTCCCCCTACGAGCAGTACTTC	CASRRTNSPYEQYF
TRBD2	TRBV7-9	TRBJ2-7	.	TGTGCCAGCAGCTTAGCGCTTTTTTTAGCGGGGGGGATGGTCGAGCAGTACTTC	CASSLALFLAGGMVEQYF
TRBD1	TRBV23-1	TRBJ1-2	.	TGCGCCAGCAGTCCATGTAACCGGGACAGCAGAGGCTACACCTTC	CASSPCNRDSRGYTF
TRBD2	TRBV11-2	TRBJ2-5	.	TGTGCCAGCAGCTTAACCTCGACTAGCGAATACTTC	CASSLTSTSEYF
.	TRBV4-1	TRBJ2-3	.	TGCGCCAGCAGCTCCGGGAGACTCCAAGATACGCAGTATTTT	CASSSGRLQDTQYF
.	TRBV10-2	TRBJ1-5	.	TGCGCCAGCAGAAGACAGGACAATCAGCCCCAGCATTTT	CASRRQDNQPQHF
.	TRBV30	TRBJ1-5	.	TGTGCCTGGAGTGCCTATGGCAATCAGCCCCAGCATTTT	CAWSAYGNQPQHF
.	TRBV11-3	TRBJ2-3	.	TGTGCCAGCAGCGGGCGGACAAGCCATTTCGCGACAGATACGCAGTATTTT	CASSGRTSHFATDTQYF
.	TRBV5-6	TRBJ1-1	once	TGTGCCAGCAGATTACAGGGCCACACTGAAGCTTTCTTT	CASRLQGHTEAFF
.	TRBV20-1	TRBJ2-1	.	TGCAGTGCTCCCGGGCAGGGTGAGCAGTTCTTC	CSAPGQGEQFF
.	TRBV27	TRBJ1-1	.	TGTGCCAGCAGTGGGGGCCCCTTGAGCACTGAAGCTTTCTTT	CASSGGPLSTEAFF
.	TRBV5-8	TRBJ1-3	.	TGTGCCAGCAGCTTGGCTCCGGCAGGGAGGACTGGAAACACCATATATTTT	CASSLAPAGRTGNTIYF
.	TRBV4-1	TRBJ1-4	.	TGCGCCAGCAGCCAAGTAGGGGGTACTAATGAAAAACTGTTTTTT	CASSQVGGTNEKLFF
TRBD2	TRBV5-6	TRBJ2-5	.	TGTGCCAGCAGCTTGGTCAGGACTAGCGGGGGTGATACAAAAGAGACCCAGTACTTC	CASSLVRTSGGDTKETQYF
.	TRBV3-1/TRBV3-2	TRBJ2-6	.	TGTGCCAGCAGCCAAGCCCCGTCTATCGCCTCTGGGGCCAACGTCCTGACTTTC	CASSQAPSIASGANVLTF
TRBD1	TRBV27	TRBJ1-1	.	TGTGCCAGCGGGGTAACAGGGGGCATGAACACTGAAGCTTTCTTT	CASGVTGGMNTEAFF
.	TRBV19	TRBJ1-2	few	TGTGCCAGTAGTATCGCGAGACAGCTATATGGCTACACCTTC	CASSIARQLYGYTF
.	TRBV7-8	TRBJ2-3	few	TGTGCCAGCAGCTTAGCGTGGAAGGGGGCAGATACGCAGTATTTT	CASSLAWKGADTQYF
.	TRBV4-1	TRBJ2-7	.	TGCGCCAGCAGCCAAGATCCCCAATCCTACGAGCAGTACTTC	CASSQDPQSYEQYF
TRBD1	TRBV6-2/TRBV6-3	TRBJ2-7	.	TGTGCCAGCAGTTACTCGAACCCGTTAGGGGGCCGGTACGAGCAGTACTTC	CASSYSNPLGGRYEQYF
TRBD2	TRBV5-6	TRBJ2-7	.	TGTGCCAGCAGCCCGGGGACTAGCGCCTACTACGAGCAGTACTTC	CASSPGTSAYYEQYF
.	TRBV5-1	TRBJ2-1	.	TGCGCCAGCAGCTTGGACAGGAGCTCCTACAATGAGCAGTTCTTC	CASSLDRSSYNEQFF
TRBD1	TRBV2	TRBJ1-2	once	TGTGCCAGCAGCCCGAGGGGGGACAGGGACGGCTACACCTTC	CASSPRGDRDGYTF
.	TRBV15	TRBJ1-2	.	TGTGCCACCAGCAGAGATCTCGCTAACTATGGCTACACCTTC	CATSRDLANYGYTF
.	TRBV11-3	TRBJ2-3	once	TGTGCCAGCAGCTTTGCAGGGTCAGGGCAGTATTTT	CASSFAGSGQYF
.	TRBV18	TRBJ2-2	once	TGTGCCAGCTCACCGAGAGGTACCGGGGAGCTGTTTTTT	CASSPRGTGELFF
TRBD2	TRBV6-5	TRBJ2-7	.	TGTGCCAGCAGTTACTCCCTAGCGGGATCAGCCTACGAGCAGTACTTC	CASSYSLAGSAYEQYF
TRBD1	TRBV2	TRBJ1-5	.	TGTGCCAGCAGCCGGGACAGAACTGCCAGTCAGCCCCAGCATTTT	CASSRDRTASQPQHF
.	TRBV5-1	TRBJ2-5	.	TGCGCCAGCGAGACGGGGAGGCAAGAGACCCAGTACTTC	CASETGRQETQYF
.	TRBV27	TRBJ1-6	.	TGTGCCAGCAGGACAGGTGGGAGCTCCTATAATTCACCCCTCCACTTT	CASRTGGSSYNSPLHF
.	TRBV7-2	TRBJ2-7	.	TGTGCCAGCAGCCCACGACCCGGGGGCTACGAGCAGTACTTC	CASSPRPGGYEQYF
.	TRBV27	TRBJ1-2	.	TGTGCCATCGGGCCGGGACTGAATTATGGCTACACCTTC	CAIGPGLNYGYTF
TRBD1	TRBV4-1	TRBJ2-1	.	TGCGCCAGCAGCCAAGAAGGGACAGGGAGAAATGAGCAGTTCTTC	CASSQEGTGRNEQFF